This entry lists 21 T cell receptor beta chains sequenced from one sample in a study of blood T cell repertoires in COVID-19. Produced via immunoSEQ multiplex PCR; TCRdb's table is partial and in-frame only. The data show approximately 180,000 clones, 70% to 85% seen once. The sample comprised PBMCs or T cells enriched from blood (not recorded which). All receptors come from a woman aged 50 to 65 who had recovered from COVID-19.

The CDR3 here is CASSISGLAGRLQHNEQFF. As DNA, the CDR3 is TGTGCCAGCAGCATTTCGGGACTAGCGGGAAGATTACAGCACAATGAGCAGTTCTTC. The chain uses TRBV7-2 and TRBJ2-1; 13 bases fit TRBD2. With V trimmed by 5 bases and J by 5 bases, 15 bases remained unmatched. This CDR3 contains 19 residues. The germline gives CDR1 SGHTA, CDR2 FQGNSA.

The chain combines TRBV7-7 with TRBJ2-3; a weak D match, TRBD1 (6 bases). CDR3 length: 16 amino acids. V was clipped by 4 bases and J by 4 bases, with 18 bases between them. Germline V CDR1 and CDR2: SSHAT, FNYEAQ (reference sequence). The CDR3 protein is CASSYLQRGSADTQYF. CDR3 sequence (DNA): TGTGCCAGCAGCTATCTTCAAAGGGGGAGTGCAGATACGCAGTATTTT.

The rearrangement joins TRBV28 to TRBJ2-7; 9 bases fit TRBD2. The CDR3 totals 15 residues. Germline lookup yields CDR1 MDHEN and CDR2 SYDVKM. Losses at the gene ends were 8 bases for V and 5 bases for J; bases not matched to a gene: 13. The CDR3 DNA reads TGTGCCAGCGCTCCCGGAGGAGCGGGAGGTAACGAGCAGTACTTC. It translates to CASAPGGAGGNEQYF. Full variable domain (missing parts from reference TRBV28 and TRBJ2-7): DVKVTQSSRYLVKRTGEKVFLECVQDMDHENMFWYRQDPGLGLRLIYFSYDVKMKEKGDIPEGYSVSREKKERFSLILESASTNQTSMYLCASAPGGAGGNEQYFGPGTRLTVT.

The chain carries TRBV12-3 or TRBV12-4 and TRBJ2-3; no reliable D call. The CDR3 contains 11 residues. V lost 3 bases to trimming and J lost 6 bases, with 4 bases between them. CDR3 sequence reads: CASSLQDTQYF. In nucleotides, the CDR3 is TGTGCCAGCAGTTTGCAGGATACGCAGTATTTT.

The rearrangement links TRBV28 to TRBJ1-1; D is uncertain. The V gene lost 4 bases and the J gene lost 1 base, with 10 bases spanning the gap. The germline gives CDR1 MDHEN, CDR2 SYDVKM. This CDR3 spans 14 amino acids. The CDR3 is CASSSVWANTEAFF. The CDR3 nucleotides read TGTGCCAGCAGTTCTGTTTGGGCGAACACTGAAGCTTTCTTT.

This chain links TRBV24-1 with TRBJ2-3; 10 bases are a match to TRBD2. There are 15 residues in the CDR3. The germline CDR1 and CDR2 sequences are KGHDR and SFDVKD. V was clipped by 6 bases and J by 3 bases; unmatched bases: 5. The CDR3 sequence is CATSRPSGSTDTQYF. CDR3 bases: TGTGCCACCAGTAGACCTAGCGGGAGTACAGATACGCAGTATTTT.

The V and J genes are TRBV28 and TRBJ1-1; possibly TRBD1 for D (6 bases). The V gene lost 5 bases and the J gene lost 3 bases, with 13 bases spanning the gap. Per germline, CDR1 MDHEN and CDR2 SYDVKM. There are 14 residues in the CDR3. CDR3 bases: TGTGCCAGCAGTCCATTTAACAGGGACACTGAAGCTTTCTTT. Residues: CASSPFNRDTEAFF.

The J gene is TRBJ2-7, the V gene TRBV30; TRBD1 matches 10 bases. CDR1 and CDR2 (germline): GTSNPN, SVGIG (reference sequence). After removal of 2 bases from V and 4 bases from J, the junction contained 11 bases not matched to a gene. CDR3 length: 16 amino acids. The CDR3 nucleotides read TGTGCCTGGAGTTCCGAACTAAGACAGGGGGCTTACGAGCAGTACTTC. This codes for CAWSSELRQGAYEQYF.

The chain couples TRBV27 to TRBJ1-5; D is uncertain. Germline loops: CDR1 MNHEY, CDR2 SMNVEV (reference sequence). This CDR3 has 13 amino acids. Trimming pared 10 bases from V and 1 base from J, leaving 11 bases between. The CDR3 DNA sequence: TGTGCCACCCGACATTTAAGCAATCAGCCCCAGCATTTT. Translation: CATRHLSNQPQHF.

This chain joins TRBV4-2 and TRBJ2-7; maybe TRBD2 (6 bases). Germline V gene sequence: CDR1 LGHNA, CDR2 YNFKEQ. Trimming removed 4 bases at V and 0 bases at J, with 10 bases between. CDR3 length: 14 residues. As DNA, the CDR3 is TGTGCCAGCAGCCTTGGGACTTTCTCCTACGAGCAGTACTTC. Encoded protein: CASSLGTFSYEQYF.

The chain carries TRBV6-5 and TRBJ2-3; 8 bases agree with TRBD2. Losses at the gene ends were 0 bases for V and 2 bases for J; bases not matched to a gene: 4. The CDR3 is made up of 16 amino acids. CDR1 is MNHEY, CDR2 SVGAGI, per germline. The CDR3 sequence is CASSYSATSDTDTQYF. The CDR3 region has the DNA TGTGCCAGCAGTTACTCGGCGACTAGCGACACAGATACGCAGTATTTT.

The chain couples TRBV5-5 to TRBJ1-5; D perhaps matches TRBD1 (5 bases). CDR1 and CDR2 from the germline V gene are SGHKS and YYEKEE (reference sequence). Trimming stripped 4 bases from V and 4 bases from J, with 15 bases between. The CDR3 has 15 amino acids. In DNA, the CDR3 is TGTGCCAGCAGCGAGGGACTCGGTACTAATCAGCCCCAGCATTTT. Amino acid sequence: CASSEGLGTNQPQHF.

The gene calls are TRBV2 and TRBJ2-7; 10 nucleotides align to TRBD2. V lost 6 bases, J lost 7 bases, and 9 bases stayed unmatched. There are 14 residues in the CDR3. Germline V gene sequence: CDR1 SNHLY, CDR2 FYNNEI. CDR3 nucleotide sequence: TGTGCCAGCAGGGTAGCGGGAGGCCCTCGGGAGCAGTACTTC. It is translated as CASRVAGGPREQYF.

The CDR3 loop is CASSQGGGRKVYEQYF. The CDR3, as DNA: TGCGCCAGCAGCCAAGGGGGGGGTAGAAAGGTCTACGAGCAGTACTTC. This chain joins TRBV4-1 and TRBJ2-7, with 7 bases matching TRBD2. The CDR3 consists of 16 residues. V lost 1 base and J lost 3; bases outside the gene matches: 9. Germline V gene sequence: CDR1 MGHRA, CDR2 YSYEKL.

The chain links TRBV5-1 to TRBJ2-7, with 11 bases aligning to TRBD2. The CDR3 contains 16 residues. Germline CDR1 reads SGHRS; CDR2 reads YFSETQ. J gave up 5 bases and V 2 bases, and 9 bases lay outside the gene matches. The CDR3 DNA reads TGCGCCAGCAGCTTACGGGTAGCGGGAGGGGAAAACGAGCAGTACTTC. Its protein product is CASSLRVAGGENEQYF.

V usage is TRBV4-3 and J usage is TRBJ2-3, with 10 bases fitting TRBD2. This CDR3 has 18 residues. The ends lost 1 base at V and 4 bases at J; junction bases unmatched: 11. Germline V gene sequence: CDR1 LGHNA, CDR2 YSLEER. For the CDR3, the DNA is TGCGCCAGCAGCCAAGGCTGGGGCCTAGCGGGAGAGCCAGATACGCAGTATTTT. Protein sequence: CASSQGWGLAGEPDTQYF.

The chain joins TRBV5-1 to TRBJ2-5; TRBD2 matches at 11 bases. This CDR3 spans 16 amino acids. Losses at the gene ends were 2 bases for V and 0 bases for J; bases not matched to a gene: 3. The germline V gene has CDR1 SGHRS and CDR2 YFSETQ. The CDR3 region has the DNA TGCGCCAGCAGCTTTCGACTAGCGGGGAACCAAGAGACCCAGTACTTC. The encoded protein is CASSFRLAGNQETQYF.

The rearrangement joins TRBV7-2 to TRBJ2-7; D not resolved. Trimming shortened V by 3 bases and J by 3 bases, and 9 bases separated the two germline ends. CDR3 length: 13 residues. Germline V lookup: CDR1 SGHTA, CDR2 FQGNSA. The CDR3 here is CASSFGRLYEQYF. Here the CDR3 DNA reads TGTGCCAGCAGCTTTGGCAGACTCTACGAGCAGTACTTC.

The chain carries TRBV10-2 and TRBJ2-2; 11 bases match TRBD1. This CDR3 contains 15 residues. V gave up 4 bases and J gave up 11 bases; unmatched junction bases: 9. Germline V gene data show CDR1 as WSHSY and CDR2 as SAAADI. The CDR3, as DNA: TGCGCCAGCAGTGCTGGACAGGGGGCCCTTTCAGAGCTGTTTTTT. Residues: CASSAGQGALSELFF.

The chain uses TRBV7-9 and TRBJ1-3, with D possibly matching TRBD1 (6 bases). V dropped 9 bases and J dropped 2 bases, with 14 bases sitting between them. Germline assignment: CDR1 SEHNR and CDR2 FQNEAQ (reference sequence). The CDR3 length is 14 residues. The CDR3 nucleotides read TGTGCCAGTCGCTCAGCAGGGGCTGGAAACACCATATATTTT. This encodes CASRSAGAGNTIYF.

The chain employs TRBV27 and TRBJ2-7, with TRBD2 as a possible D gene (5 bases). The CDR3 totals 13 residues. From germline, CDR1 is MNHEY and CDR2 SMNVEV (reference sequence). Trimming left V 7 bases short and J 4 bases short, with 14 bases between. Written as DNA, the CDR3 is TGTGCCAGCAAGAGGGTAGGTCCGTACGAGCAGTACTTC. Protein sequence: CASKRVGPYEQYF.